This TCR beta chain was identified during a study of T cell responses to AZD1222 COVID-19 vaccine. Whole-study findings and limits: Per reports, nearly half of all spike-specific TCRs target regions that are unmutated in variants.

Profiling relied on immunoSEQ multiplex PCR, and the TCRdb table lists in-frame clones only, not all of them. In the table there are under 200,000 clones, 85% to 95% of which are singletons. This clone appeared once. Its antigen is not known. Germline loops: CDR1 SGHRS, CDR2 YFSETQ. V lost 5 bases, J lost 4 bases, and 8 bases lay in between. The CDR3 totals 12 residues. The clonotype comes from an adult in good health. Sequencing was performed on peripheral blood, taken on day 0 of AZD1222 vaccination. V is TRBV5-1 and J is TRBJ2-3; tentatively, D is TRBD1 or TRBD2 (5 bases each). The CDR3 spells CASRGVPDTQYF. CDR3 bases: TGCGCCAGCAGGGGGGTCCCAGATACGCAGTATTTT. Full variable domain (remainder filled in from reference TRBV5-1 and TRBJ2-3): KAGVTQTPRYLIKTRGQQVTLSCSPISGHRSVSWYQQTPGQGLQFLFEYFSETQRNKGNFPGRFSGRQFSNSRSEMNVSTLELGDSALYLCASRGVPDTQYFGPGTRLTVL.